This TCR beta chain was identified during a study of T cells after yellow fever vaccination. Study-wide findings and caveats: Post-booster samples contained most primary-vaccination clones (more than 95% CD4, around 90% CD8). Of the clonotypes, a small share occurred in both CD4 and CD8 compartments.

TCRdb reprocessed the 5' RACE reads via MiXCR and lists one record per CDR3 protein. The repertoire holds some 550,000 distinct CDR3 sequences, 15% to 20% seen once, with approximately 15% in the top ten. About this clonotype: Antigen unknown.

CDR1 is SGHTA, CDR2 FQGNSA, per germline. V was clipped by 2 bases and J by 8 bases; unmatched bases: 3. CDR3 length: 14 amino acids. The TCR was taken from a man aged 30 to 45 who received the YFV17D yellow fever vaccine. The rearrangement joins TRBV7-2 to TRBJ2-1, with 10 bases fitting TRBD2. Sequencing used PBMCs, obtained 15 days after the yellow fever booster vaccination. CDR3 loop: CASSLLAGVHEQFF. The CDR3 DNA sequence: TGTGCCAGCAGCTTACTAGCGGGAGTTCATGAGCAGTTCTTC.